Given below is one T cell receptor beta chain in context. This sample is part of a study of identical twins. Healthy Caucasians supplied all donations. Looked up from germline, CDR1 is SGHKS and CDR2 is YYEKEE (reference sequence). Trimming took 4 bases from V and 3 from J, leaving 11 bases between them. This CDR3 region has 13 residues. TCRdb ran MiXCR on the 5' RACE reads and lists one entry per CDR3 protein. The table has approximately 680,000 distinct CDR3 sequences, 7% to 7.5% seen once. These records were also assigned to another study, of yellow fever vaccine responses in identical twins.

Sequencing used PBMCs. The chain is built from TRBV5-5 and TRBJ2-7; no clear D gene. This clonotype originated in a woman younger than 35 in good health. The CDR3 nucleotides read TGTGCCAGCAGCCGACACATGGGCTACGAGCAGTACTTC. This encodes CASSRHMGYEQYF.